These T cell receptor beta chains were read from a single sample in a study of Ad26.COV2.S vaccination and SARS-CoV-2 variants. Produced via immunoSEQ multiplex PCR; TCRdb's table is partial and in-frame only. The sample holds approximately 420,000 clones, around 89% seen once. The source material was peripheral blood, sampled in a trial of Ad26.COV2.S vaccine versus placebo. These receptors originate from a person between 18 and 59 years old who received the Ad26.COV2.S COVID-19 vaccine or a placebo. CDR3s include the opening cysteine and the closing phenylalanine or tryptophan. A D gene is named only where the DNA matches it firmly. Clone size is shown for a subset of rows, as once, few, many or a class of expanded clone.

TRBD1	NA	TRBV28	TRBJ1-2	CASSSSGQGGYGYTF	TGTGCCAGCAGTTCCTCGGGACAGGGAGGCTATGGCTACACCTTC
NA	NA	TRBV5-6	TRBJ2-3	CASSFGASGSTDTQYF	TGTGCCAGCAGCTTTGGAGCAAGCGGGAGCACAGATACGCAGTATTTT
NA	NA	TRBV29-1	TRBJ2-7	CSVSGTYEQYF	TGCAGCGTGAGCGGAACCTACGAGCAGTACTTC
TRBD1	NA	TRBV29-1	TRBJ2-2	CSAQQQGKAGELFF	TGCAGCGCTCAACAACAGGGGAAGGCCGGGGAGCTGTTTTTT
NA	NA	TRBV6-5	TRBJ1-1	CAIGPRGTEAFF	TGTGCCATCGGGCCGCGGGGAACTGAAGCTTTCTTT
TRBD1	NA	TRBV6-6	TRBJ1-2	CASSRQGGDYGYTF	TGTGCCAGCAGTAGACAGGGCGGGGACTATGGCTACACCTTC
NA	NA	TRBV3-1/TRBV3-2	TRBJ2-7	CASSPLKGRGDEQYF	TGTGCCAGCAGCCCGCTAAAGGGACGCGGAGACGAGCAGTACTTC
NA	once	TRBV5-5	TRBJ2-7	CASSRTQGGMAYEQYF	TGTGCCAGCAGCCGTACACAGGGAGGAATGGCCTACGAGCAGTACTTC
NA	NA	TRBV11-1	TRBJ2-1	CASSLATAGWGYNEQFF	TGTGCCAGCAGCTTAGCAACGGCAGGTTGGGGCTACAATGAGCAGTTCTTC
NA	once	TRBV18	TRBJ2-2	CASTYALETPNTGELFF	TGTGCCAGCACGTATGCCCTAGAAACTCCGAACACCGGGGAGCTGTTTTTT
TRBD2	NA	TRBV6-4	TRBJ2-1	CASRASSGGANQDEQFF	TGTGCCAGCAGAGCATCTAGCGGGGGGGCCAATCAGGATGAGCAGTTCTTC
NA	NA	TRBV5-1	TRBJ2-2	CASSPSMSNTGELFF	TGCGCCAGCAGCCCCTCAATGTCGAACACCGGGGAGCTGTTTTTT
TRBD1	NA	TRBV27	TRBJ2-1	CASSSLSGRGLSNNEQFF	TGTGCCAGCAGTTCCCTGTCAGGCAGGGGGTTGTCTAACAATGAGCAGTTCTTC
NA	NA	TRBV27	TRBJ2-7	CASSLGGSYEQYF	TGTGCCAGCAGTTTGGGGGGCTCCTACGAGCAGTACTTC
NA	NA	TRBV5-1	TRBJ2-6	CASSLSSGANVLTF	TGCGCCAGCAGCTTGTCCTCTGGGGCCAACGTCCTGACTTTC
NA	NA	TRBV24-1	TRBJ2-5	CATSDNTVQETQYF	TGTGCCACCAGTGACAATACAGTACAAGAGACCCAGTACTTC
NA	once	TRBV4-1	TRBJ2-3	CASSKLLDRSTDTQYF	TGCGCCAGCAGCAAGCTATTGGACAGATCCACAGATACGCAGTATTTT
NA	NA	TRBV7-4	TRBJ2-3	CASSFGLHTDTQYF	TGTGCCAGCAGCTTCGGACTGCACACAGATACGCAGTATTTT
NA	NA	TRBV7-3	TRBJ1-1	CASSFTGGDTEAFF	TGTGCCAGCAGCTTTACAGGTGGGGACACTGAAGCTTTCTTT
TRBD1	NA	TRBV19	TRBJ1-2	CASSMTGGYGYTF	TGTGCCAGTAGTATGACAGGGGGCTATGGCTACACCTTC
NA	NA	TRBV9	TRBJ2-3	CASSVAETDTQYF	TGTGCCAGCAGCGTAGCTGAGACAGATACGCAGTATTTT
NA	NA	TRBV24-1	TRBJ2-1	CATSDLQRRSGVYNEQFF	TGTGCCACCAGTGATTTGCAACGGAGGTCAGGCGTCTACAATGAGCAGTTCTTC
NA	NA	TRBV7-9	TRBJ2-7	CASSLGGAGLKGEQYF	TGTGCCAGCAGCTTAGGAGGGGCAGGTCTAAAGGGCGAGCAGTACTTC
NA	NA	TRBV10-2	TRBJ2-1	CASNLRVSYNEQFF	TGCGCCAGCAACCTCAGGGTCTCCTACAATGAGCAGTTCTTC
NA	NA	TRBV5-1	TRBJ2-7	CASSSHTNREQYF	TGCGCCAGCAGCAGTCACACAAATAGGGAGCAGTACTTC
TRBD1	NA	TRBV5-4	TRBJ2-5	CASSLGTGEETQYF	TGTGCCAGCAGCTTGGGGACAGGCGAAGAGACCCAGTACTTC